This entry is about one T cell receptor beta chain. Its antigen is currently unknown. The record originates from a study of T cell repertoires in ileal Crohn's disease. Study-wide results and limits: Compared with non-smokers, active smokers at surgery showed more clonal expansions. All patients with clonality above 26.8% had endoscopic recurrence.

Time point indicated: neoterminal ileum biopsy at postoperative endoscopy, about 6 months after surgery. TCRB immunosequencing input was approximately 450 nanograms of biopsy DNA per sample. The repertoire was sequenced with immunoSEQ multiplex PCR; TCRdb's copy has only in-frame clones and lacks some. This sample yields 9,000 to 9,500 clones, of which around 80% are seen a single time; roughly a sixth belongs to the top ten. V lost 1 base to trimming and J lost 6 bases, with 6 bases between them. Germline CDR1 and CDR2: LGHNA and YSLEER. This CDR3 is 13 amino acids long. The sequence came from an adult with Crohn's disease. The chain carries TRBV4-3 and TRBJ2-2; D unclear. The specimen was ileal tissue. The CDR3 DNA follows: TGCGCCAGCAGCCAAGCCGGGTCCGGGGAGCTGTTTTTT. It codes for CASSQAGSGELFF.